This T cell receptor beta chain was identified during a study of radiotherapy plus CTLA-4 blockade in lung cancer. General study findings and limits: Blood TCR clones of tumor origin expanded after radiotherapy plus ipilimumab. According to reports, early shifts in blood T cell clones, alongside interferon-beta, forecast response most accurately.

The repertoire was sequenced with immunoSEQ multiplex PCR; TCRdb's copy has only in-frame clones and lacks some. The profile shows about 72,000 clones, roughly three quarters of them singletons. This CDR3 has 9 amino acids. V lost 11 bases and J 8 bases, leaving 7 bases between the germline ends. CDR1 MNHEY and CDR2 SVGAGI come from the germline V gene. A few counts support this clone. Its antigen is not known. The receptor comes from a human donor with non-small cell lung cancer who had a complete response to radiotherapy plus ipilimumab. The starting material was peripheral blood, obtained from a patient treated with radiotherapy plus ipilimumab. This sequence joins TRBV6-5 and TRBJ2-1; D call uncertain. The CDR3 bases are TGTGCCGGATGGGATGAGCAGTTCTTC. Translation: CAGWDEQFF.